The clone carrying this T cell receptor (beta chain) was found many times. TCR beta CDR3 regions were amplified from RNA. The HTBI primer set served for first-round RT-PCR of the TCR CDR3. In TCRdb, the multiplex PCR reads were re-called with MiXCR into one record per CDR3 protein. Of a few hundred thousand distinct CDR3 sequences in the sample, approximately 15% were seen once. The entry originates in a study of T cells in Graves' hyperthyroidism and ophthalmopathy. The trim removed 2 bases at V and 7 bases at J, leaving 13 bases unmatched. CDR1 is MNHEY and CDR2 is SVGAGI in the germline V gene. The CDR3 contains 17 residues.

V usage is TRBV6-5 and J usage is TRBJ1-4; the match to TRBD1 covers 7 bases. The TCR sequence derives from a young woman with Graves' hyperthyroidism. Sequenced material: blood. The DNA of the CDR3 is TGTGCCAGCAGTTACGCACCGCCGACAGGGTCGGGTGAAAAACTGTTTTTT. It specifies CASSYAPPTGSGEKLFF.